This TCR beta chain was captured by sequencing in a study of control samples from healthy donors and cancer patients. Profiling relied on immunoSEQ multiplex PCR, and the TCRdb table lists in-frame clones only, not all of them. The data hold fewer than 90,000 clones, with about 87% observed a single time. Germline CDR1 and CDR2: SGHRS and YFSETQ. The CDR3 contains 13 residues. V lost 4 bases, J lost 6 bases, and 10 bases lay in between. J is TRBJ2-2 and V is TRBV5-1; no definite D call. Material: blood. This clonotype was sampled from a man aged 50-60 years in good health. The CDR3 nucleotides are TGCGCCAGCAGCCCCACTGGGTCCGGGGAGCTGTTTTTT. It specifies CASSPTGSGELFF. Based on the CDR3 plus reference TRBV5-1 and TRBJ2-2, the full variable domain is KAGVTQTPRYLIKTRGQQVTLSCSPISGHRSVSWYQQTPGQGLQFLFEYFSETQRNKGNFPGRFSGRQFSNSRSEMNVSTLELGDSALYLCASSPTGSGELFFGEGSRLTVL.